Listed below are T cell receptor beta chains from one sample, sequenced in a study of regulatory T cells in long-lasting Graves disease. TCRdb reprocessed the multiplex PCR reads via MiXCR and lists one record per CDR3 protein. The sample shows about 420,000 distinct CDR3 sequences, about a sixth of them seen only once. The same sample was also studied in work on T cells in Graves' hyperthyroidism and ophthalmopathy.

The sequences come from peripheral blood mononuclear cells (PBMCs), collected at new diagnosis, from a patient treated with antithyroid drugs. The source is a woman younger than 35 with Graves disease. CDR3s include the opening cysteine and the closing phenylalanine or tryptophan. D genes are given only for firm matches. Size tells how often a clone was seen (once, few, many) or the class of an expanded clone, and some rows leave it out.

size: NA; V: TRBV4-1; J: TRBJ1-6; D: NA; CDR3: CASSQDLRGAAQGSPLHF; DNA: TGCGCCAGCAGCCAAGATCTTCGGGGAGCCGCACAGGGTTCACCCCTCCACTTT
size: many; V: TRBV20-1; J: TRBJ2-1; D: NA; CDR3: CSATLYGGLGNRYNEQFF; DNA: TGCAGTGCTACCCTCTATGGAGGACTTGGGAATCGGTACAATGAGCAGTTCTTC
size: NA; V: TRBV19; J: TRBJ2-1; D: NA; CDR3: CASSMQRAPYNEQSF; DNA: TGTGCCAGTAGTATGCAGAGGGCCCCCTACAATGAGCAGTCCTTC
size: many; V: TRBV13; J: TRBJ2-1; D: NA; CDR3: CASSPPHGRDYNEQFF; DNA: TGTGCCAGCAGCCCCCCGCACGGCAGGGATTACAATGAGCAGTTCTTC
size: NA; V: TRBV19; J: TRBJ2-1; D: NA; CDR3: CASSIMRKGEQFF; DNA: TGTGCCAGTAGTATTATGCGGAAGGGTGAGCAGTTCTTC
size: many; V: TRBV12-3/TRBV12-4; J: TRBJ1-5; D: NA; CDR3: CASRNGWGHQPQHF; DNA: TGTGCCAGCAGAAATGGATGGGGGCATCAGCCCCAGCATTTT
size: many; V: TRBV16; J: TRBJ2-4; D: TRBD2; CDR3: CASSQRGEGIQYF; DNA: TGTGCCAGCAGCCAGCGGGGGGAAGGCATTCAGTACTTC
size: few; V: TRBV11-2; J: TRBJ2-5; D: TRBD1; CDR3: CASSLVTFGTAQETQYF; DNA: TGTGCCAGCAGCTTAGTAACTTTCGGGACAGCGCAAGAGACCCAGTACTTC
size: NA; V: TRBV3-1; J: TRBJ1-3; D: NA; CDR3: CASRSRVSGNTIYF; DNA: TGTGCCAGCAGAAGCAGGGTTTCTGGAAACACCATATATTTT
size: many; V: TRBV7-9; J: TRBJ2-1; D: TRBD2; CDR3: CASSTSTSSNEQFF; DNA: TGTGCCAGCAGTACATCGACTAGCAGCAATGAGCAGTTCTTC
size: NA; V: TRBV7-9; J: TRBJ2-3; D: TRBD2; CDR3: CASSSGLAESTDTQYF; DNA: TGTGCCAGCAGCTCGGGACTAGCGGAGAGCACAGATACGCAGTATTTT
size: few; V: TRBV7-7; J: TRBJ2-2; D: NA; CDR3: CASSLAPGARNTGELFF; DNA: TGTGCTAGCAGCTTAGCCCCTGGGGCGCGGAACACCGGGGAGCTGTTTTTT
size: NA; V: TRBV6-2/TRBV6-3; J: TRBJ2-7; D: NA; CDR3: CASSYPGPQGTNEQYF; DNA: TGTGCCAGCAGTTATCCGGGACCACAGGGAACAAACGAGCAGTACTTC
size: many; V: TRBV7-2; J: TRBJ2-5; D: NA; CDR3: CASSPPGPQETQYF; DNA: TGTGCCAGCAGCCCACCGGGTCCCCAAGAGACCCAGTACTTC
size: many; V: TRBV28; J: TRBJ1-6; D: NA; CDR3: CASSLRQYSSPLHF; DNA: TGTGCCAGCAGTTTACGGCAGTATTCTTCACCCCTCCACTTT
size: many; V: TRBV11-2; J: TRBJ2-7; D: TRBD2; CDR3: CASSLEGLESYEQYF; DNA: TGTGCCAGCAGCTTAGAGGGACTAGAATCCTACGAGCAGTACTTC
size: NA; V: TRBV19; J: TRBJ1-1; D: TRBD1; CDR3: CASTDRGGTEAFF; DNA: TGTGCCAGTACGGACAGGGGGGGCACTGAAGCTTTCTTT
size: many; V: TRBV20-1; J: TRBJ1-1; D: TRBD1; CDR3: CSARGDRVTEAFF; DNA: TGCAGTGCTAGAGGGGACAGGGTAACTGAAGCTTTCTTT
size: few; V: TRBV7-9; J: TRBJ2-5; D: NA; CDR3: CASSLYSEQETQYF; DNA: TGTGCCAGCAGCTTGTACAGCGAGCAAGAGACCCAGTACTTC
size: NA; V: TRBV29-1; J: TRBJ2-1; D: NA; CDR3: CSGWGSSYNEQFF; DNA: TGCAGCGGTTGGGGAAGCTCCTACAATGAGCAGTTCTTC
size: NA; V: TRBV6-1; J: TRBJ2-7; D: NA; CDR3: CAGSESQHFSYEQYF; DNA: TGTGCCGGCAGTGAAAGTCAGCATTTCTCCTACGAGCAGTACTTC
size: NA; V: TRBV19; J: TRBJ2-1; D: TRBD2; CDR3: CASSTGLASYNEQFF; DNA: TGTGCCAGTAGTACCGGACTAGCGAGCTACAATGAGCAGTTCTTC